The 28 T cell receptor beta chains below were found in one sample sequenced in a study of CD8+CD57+ T cells in acquired aplastic anemia. The use of genomic DNA as template underpinned the TCR beta VDJ and CDR3 profiling. TCRdb used MiXCR to reprocess the reads, holding one entry per CDR3 protein. The table lists about 190,000 distinct CDR3 sequences, around 59% of them singletons. The sequenced material came from sorted CD4+, CD8+, or CD8+CD57+ T cells (not recorded which) from PBMCs. The receptors were gathered from a human donor in good health, serving as a control.

This clonotype appeared many times. The chain joins TRBV7-6 to TRBJ1-1; the D gene is possibly TRBD1 (6 bases). Germline values: CDR1 SGHVS, CDR2 FNYEAQ. The ends were cut back, 4 bases at V and 8 bases at J, with 11 bases in the middle. The CDR3 loop spans 12 amino acids. CDR3 protein: CASSSGASEAFF. CDR3 sequence (DNA): TGTGCCAGCAGCTCGGGGGCAAGCGAAGCTTTCTTT.

This clonotype was counted ten times or more. V and J are TRBV7-2 and TRBJ2-5; D is unresolved. V was shortened by 3 bases and J by 2 bases, with 7 bases between the two germline ends. This CDR3 is 13 amino acids long. The germline V gene encodes CDR1 SGHTA and CDR2 FQGNSA. In DNA form, the CDR3 reads TGTGCCAGCAGCTTGGGAATGCAAGAGACCCAGTACTTC. Translation: CASSLGMQETQYF.

A word on this clonotype: The junction departs from germline at one end; a sequencing error may be responsible. The chain employs TRBV25-1 and TRBJ2-3, with D possibly being TRBD1 (5 bases). Germline-derived CDR1 and CDR2 are MGHDK and SYGVNS. CDR3 length: 15 amino acids. Here the CDR3 reads CASSGLGRTTGTQYF. Written as DNA, the CDR3 is TGTGCCAGCAGTGGCCTGGGGCGGACCACAGGTACGCAGTATTTT.

In this sample, this clonotype turned up many times. CDR3 loop: CATSDSKTGGYGYTF. CDR3 DNA sequence: TGTGCCACCAGTGACTCAAAGACAGGGGGCTATGGCTACACCTTC. The V and J genes are TRBV24-1 and TRBJ1-2; TRBD1 matches 9 bases. With V trimmed by 4 bases and J by 4 bases, 6 bases remained unmatched. This CDR3 contains 15 residues. Germline-derived CDR1 and CDR2 are KGHDR and SFDVKD.

In this sample, this clonotype turned up a few times. This chain uses TRBV7-9 with TRBJ2-7; TRBD2 aligns across 7 bases. The length of the CDR3 is 15 residues. Trimming removed 7 bases from V and 3 bases from J; junction bases left unmatched: 12. CDR1 and CDR2 from the germline V gene are SEHNR and FQNEAQ (reference sequence). CDR3 coding DNA: TGTGCCAGCACCTTTTCTGGGGGGGGGTTCTACGAGCAGTACTTC. This translates into CASTFSGGGFYEQYF. The full variable domain, with the rest looked up from reference TRBV7-9 and TRBJ2-7, is DTGVSQNPRHKITKRGQNVTFRCDPISEHNRLYWYRQTLGQGPEFLTYFQNEAQLEKSRLLSDRFSAERPKGSFSTLEIQRTEQGDSAMYLCASTFSGGGFYEQYFGPGTRLTVT.

There are many counts of this clonotype. The chain is built from TRBV20-1 and TRBJ2-7; 9 positions match TRBD2. V lost 3 bases and J lost 3; bases outside the gene matches: 9. Per germline, CDR1 DFQATT and CDR2 SNEGSKA (reference sequence). CDR3 size: 15 residues. CDR3 loop: CSASYETSGLYEQYF. The CDR3 DNA is TGCAGTGCTAGTTATGAGACTAGCGGACTCTACGAGCAGTACTTC.

This clonotype came up many times. This chain uses TRBV6-2 or TRBV6-3 with TRBJ2-7; maybe TRBD2 (5 bases). CDR3 length: 14 residues. The germline V and J ends were trimmed by 2 bases and 2 bases, with 10 bases remaining between them. Germline V lookup: CDR1 MNHEY, CDR2 SVGEGT. The CDR3 bases are TGTGCCAGCAGTTACGCTGACGGGGCCTACGAGCAGTACTTC. Amino acid sequence: CASSYADGAYEQYF.

The V gene is TRBV29-1, the J gene TRBJ1-1, with D perhaps TRBD1 (5 bases). Looked up from germline, CDR1 is SQVTM and CDR2 is ANQGSEA. CDR3 size: 12 residues. V shed 7 bases and J shed 1 base, with 10 bases lying between them. This chain's CDR3 is CSARQTNTEAFF. As DNA, the CDR3 is TGCAGCGCCAGACAGACGAACACTGAAGCTTTCTTT.

This clonotype appeared a single time. The J gene is TRBJ2-3, the V gene TRBV3-1; D assignment may be TRBD1 or TRBD2 (5 bases each). This CDR3 is built from 15 residues. Trimming took 3 bases from V and 8 from J, leaving 18 bases between them. Germline lookup yields CDR1 LGHDT and CDR2 YNNKEL (reference sequence). In DNA, the CDR3 is TGTGCCAGCAGCCACCATGGGACGGTCTGGGGTACGCAGTATTTT. It is translated as CASSHHGTVWGTQYF.

In this sample, this clonotype turned up many times. V usage is TRBV28 and J usage is TRBJ1-6; no reliable D call. Trimming cost V 4 bases and J 4 bases, with 11 bases left between them. Germline V lookup: CDR1 MDHEN, CDR2 SYDVKM. The CDR3 runs to 15 residues. CDR3 DNA sequence: TGTGCCAGCAGTTCACCTGACACGTATAATTCACCCCTCCACTTT. Its translation: CASSSPDTYNSPLHF. Full variable domain (outside the CDR3, taken from reference TRBV28 and TRBJ1-6): DVKVTQSSRYLVKRTGEKVFLECVQDMDHENMFWYRQDPGLGLRLIYFSYDVKMKEKGDIPEGYSVSREKKERFSLILESASTNQTSMYLCASSSPDTYNSPLHFGNGTRLTVT.

This clonotype was counted many times. The chain has TRBV4-1 and TRBJ2-1; 7 bases are shared with TRBD2. Germline values: CDR1 MGHRA, CDR2 YSYEKL. The CDR3 loop spans 15 amino acids. Trimming cost V 4 bases and J 2 bases; bases outside gene matches: 5. As DNA, the CDR3 is TGCGCCAGCAGCCGGGGGGGGTCGGCCTACAATGAGCAGTTCTTC. Protein sequence: CASSRGGSAYNEQFF.

The V gene is TRBV2, the J gene TRBJ2-2; 11 positions match TRBD2. This CDR3 is built from 17 residues. From germline, CDR1 is SNHLY and CDR2 FYNNEI. The V and J ends lost 1 base and 5 bases, in that order; junction bases with no gene match: 6. In DNA form, the CDR3 reads TGTGCCAGCAGTGAAGGAGGACTAGCGGGTGGGACCGGGGAGCTGTTTTTT. It yields the protein CASSEGGLAGGTGELFF.

V is TRBV2 and J is TRBJ2-1; 11 bases agree with TRBD2. With V trimmed by 5 bases and J by 3 bases, 6 bases remained unmatched. This CDR3 has 16 amino acids. Germline values: CDR1 SNHLY, CDR2 FYNNEI. DNA for the CDR3: TGTGCCAGCAGTCCTTTAGCGGGGGGGAACTACAATGAGCAGTTCTTC. This encodes CASSPLAGGNYNEQFF.

V gene TRBV27 combines with J gene TRBJ1-2, with no clear D. V was clipped by 5 bases and J by 8 bases, with 18 bases between them. The length of the CDR3 is 14 residues. Germline V gene lookup returns CDR1 MNHEY and CDR2 SMNVEV (reference sequence). Here the CDR3 DNA reads TGTGCCAGCAGTCCGCCGGATCTAAAAGGGGGCTACACCTTC. Translation: CASSPPDLKGGYTF.

The chain uses TRBV9 and TRBJ1-3, with unresolved D. V was shortened by 4 bases and J by 2 bases, with 7 bases between the two germline ends. Germline V gives CDR1 SGDLS, CDR2 YYNGEE. The CDR3 sequence is 13 residues long. This CDR3 is CASSQRTGNTIYF. The CDR3 bases are TGTGCCAGCAGCCAAAGGACTGGAAACACCATATATTTT.

This clonotype was found many times. The chain links TRBV6-1 to TRBJ1-2; D is possibly TRBD1 (5 bases). This CDR3 is 15 amino acids long. Germline values: CDR1 MNHNS, CDR2 SASEGT. V lost 0 bases, J lost 5 bases, and 13 bases lay in between. Written as DNA, the CDR3 is TGTGCCAGCAGTGAAGCCTGGGACTTTCGATATGGCTACACCTTC. Protein: CASSEAWDFRYGYTF.

The chain combines TRBV25-1 with TRBJ1-1; possibly TRBD1 for D (5 bases). Germline lookup yields CDR1 MGHDK and CDR2 SYGVNS. The CDR3 is made up of 15 amino acids. The ends were cut back, 9 bases at V and 4 bases at J, with 21 bases in the middle. CDR3 sequence (DNA): TGTGCCAGTACCGGGGGGGGTTCCATGACCACTGAAGCTTTCTTT. It yields the protein CASTGGGSMTTEAFF.

The CDR3 here is CAGGGRGGTQYF. CDR3 DNA: TGTGCCGGGGGGGGGCGGGGGGGGACCCAGTACTTC. This chain joins TRBV11-1 and TRBJ2-5; 9 bases fit TRBD2. This CDR3 is 12 amino acids long. J was trimmed by 7 bases and V by 11 bases; bases with no gene match: 8. The germline gives CDR1 SGHAT, CDR2 FQDESV (reference sequence).

This clonotype was seen ten or more times. The rearrangement uses TRBV20-1 and TRBJ1-6; 10 bases map to TRBD1. This CDR3 has 15 amino acids. V was clipped by 3 bases and J by 9 bases; unmatched bases: 8. Germline V gives CDR1 DFQATT, CDR2 SNEGSKA (reference sequence). CDR3 DNA sequence: TGCAGTGCTAGGGATCCGACAGGGGGCCGTTCACCCCTCCACTTT. It codes for CSARDPTGGRSPLHF.

At least ten counts were recorded for this clonotype. The CDR3 reads CASSLGGQGGEKLFF. CDR3 coding DNA: TGTGCCAGCAGCTTAGGGGGCCAGGGAGGGGAAAAACTGTTTTTT. The V and J genes are TRBV7-8 and TRBJ1-4; the D gene is possibly TRBD1 (5 bases). This CDR3 is 15 amino acids long. The germline gives CDR1 SGHVS, CDR2 FQNEAQ. V was pared by 1 base and J by 8 bases, with 14 bases between. The whole variable domain, remainder taken from reference TRBV7-8 and TRBJ1-4, is GAGVSQSPRYKVAKRGQDVALRCDPISGHVSLFWYQQALGQGPEFLTYFQNEAQLDKSGLPSDRFFAERPEGSVSTLKIQRTQQEDSAVYLCASSLGGQGGEKLFFGSGTQLSVL.

V usage is TRBV29-1 and J usage is TRBJ2-5, with 10 bases that match TRBD2. From germline, CDR1 is SQVTM and CDR2 ANQGSEA. V dropped 4 bases and J dropped 7; count of bases not matched to a gene: 0. The CDR3 contains 11 residues. CDR3 loop: CSVVAGGTQYF. The CDR3 region has the DNA TGCAGCGTTGTAGCGGGGGGGACCCAGTACTTC.

This clonotype was recorded many times. The gene calls are TRBV4-1 and TRBJ2-2; 8 bases are shared with TRBD1. The CDR3 is 15 residues long. The junction had 10 bases not matched to a gene; V was cut back by 8 bases and J by 5 bases. Germline V lookup: CDR1 MGHRA, CDR2 YSYEKL. CDR3 in DNA: TGCGCCAGCCTAGGGACAGGAGGAAAGACCGGGGAGCTGTTTTTT. Translation gives CASLGTGGKTGELFF.

The V call is TRBV29-1, the J call TRBJ1-1, with a weak D call TRBD1 (6 bases). CDR3 length: 13 residues. V dropped 4 bases and J dropped 7 bases, with 16 bases sitting between them. CDR1 and CDR2 from the germline V gene are SQVTM and ANQGSEA. The CDR3 loop is CSVVGPRGIEAFF. The CDR3 DNA reads as TGCAGCGTTGTAGGGCCCAGGGGCATTGAAGCTTTCTTT.

In its sample, this clonotype was seen a few times. This sequence joins TRBV18 and TRBJ1-3; possible D gene TRBD1, 6 bases. Germline loops: CDR1 KGHSH, CDR2 LQKENI. The CDR3 totals 14 residues. V was trimmed by 3 bases and J by 3 bases, leaving 9 bases between them. The CDR3 DNA sequence: TGTGCCAGCTCACCGGGGACAATTGGAAACACCATATATTTT. Translation: CASSPGTIGNTIYF.

In its sample, this clonotype was seen once. The genes are TRBV19 and TRBJ2-5; D is unclear. This CDR3 region has 13 residues. The germline gives CDR1 LNHDA, CDR2 SQIVND (reference sequence). The V and J ends lost 6 bases and 7 bases respectively, with 15 bases between them. The CDR3 nucleotides read TGTGCCAGTAGCATGCAGGTCGCAGGGACCCAGTACTTC. The encoded protein is CASSMQVAGTQYF. The full variable domain, in which reference TRBV19 and TRBJ2-5 provide the parts outside the CDR3, is DGGITQSPKYLFRKEGQNVTLSCEQNLNHDAMYWYRQDPGQGLRLIYYSQIVNDFQKGDIAEGYSVSREKKESFPLTVTSAQKNPTAFYLCASSMQVAGTQYFGPGTRLLVL.

The gene calls are TRBV7-6 and TRBJ2-7, with TRBD2 matching 11 bases. This CDR3 region has 14 residues. The V gene's germline CDR1 is SGHVS and CDR2 FNYEAQ. Trimming cost V 4 bases and J 7 bases; bases outside gene matches: 6. As DNA, the CDR3 is TGTGCCAGCAGCTCAGGACTAGCGGGCCCGGAGCAGTACTTC. This sequence encodes CASSSGLAGPEQYF.

This clonotype showed up many times. CDR3 bases: TGTGCCAGCAGCTTATCCAAACAGGGGATTTACGAGCAGTACTTC. It translates to CASSLSKQGIYEQYF. V is TRBV7-3 and J is TRBJ2-7, with TRBD1 matching 7 bases. The CDR3 has 15 amino acids. Germline trimming cut 2 bases from V and 4 bases from J; bases unmatched to any gene: 8. Germline CDR1 reads SGHTA; CDR2 reads FQGTGA.

The V and J genes are TRBV24-1 and TRBJ1-5, with D maybe TRBD1 (6 bases). The CDR3 covers 19 residues. The germline V and J ends were trimmed by 2 bases and 2 bases, with 21 bases remaining between them. From germline, CDR1 is KGHDR and CDR2 SFDVKD. DNA of the CDR3: TGTGCCACCAGTGATTGTGAGTCCTCGGGGGCAATGGGCAATCAGCCCCAGCATTTT. Encoded protein: CATSDCESSGAMGNQPQHF.